Listed below are T cell receptor beta chains from one sample, sequenced in a study of T cells expressing NK-cell markers. Using the 5' RACE reads, TCRdb records one entry per CDR3 protein without DNA. Seen in this sample are roughly 430,000 distinct CDR3 sequences; the ten most common clones hold roughly 7.2%. Material: blood T cells: a sorted CD56 or NKG2C T cell subset, CD4+ or CD8+ T cells, or bulk PBMC T cells (not recorded which). All receptors derive from a woman aged 18 to 75 in good health. Each CDR3 is given with its conserved first and last residue. Fields, in order: J gene, V gene, CDR3 protein.

TRBJ2-3 | TRBV29-1 | CSAGPTGGRTDTQYF
TRBJ1-4 | TRBV6-4 | CASTYREGNEKLFF
TRBJ1-3 | TRBV18 | CASSPRGAENTIYF
TRBJ2-7 | TRBV12-3/TRBV12-4 | CASSPPGLAVYF
TRBJ2-1 | TRBV20-1 | CSARVRENSYNEQFF
TRBJ2-5 | TRBV12-3/TRBV12-4 | CASSLVVSETQYF
TRBJ2-5 | TRBV7-9 | CASSLVGAQETQYF
TRBJ2-3 | TRBV28 | CASRDPRDPGLDTQYF
TRBJ2-5 | TRBV7-2 | CASSFGGAEVTQYF
TRBJ1-5 | TRBV5-1 | CASSKGRDQPQHF
TRBJ1-1 | TRBV9 | CASSVAQGLETEAFF
TRBJ2-7 | TRBV5-1 | CASRGTSGIYEQYF
TRBJ1-2 | TRBV6-2/TRBV6-3 | CASSHLHRHGYTF
TRBJ2-3 | TRBV6-1 | CASLLYSGSGYTQYF
TRBJ2-1 | TRBV12-3/TRBV12-4 | CASSSGNYNEQFF
TRBJ2-4 | TRBV7-2 | CASSLDRNIQYF
TRBJ1-2 | TRBV5-5 | CASSLAGTVYGYTF
TRBJ2-5 | TRBV6-5 | CASRETSGTQYF
TRBJ1-5 | TRBV7-8 | CASSLEAYSNQPQHF
TRBJ2-5 | TRBV12-3/TRBV12-4 | CASSFPVQETQYF
TRBJ2-3 | TRBV5-1 | CASSVGLAGATDTQYF
TRBJ1-1 | TRBV5-5 | CASSASLEPYEAFF
TRBJ2-3 | TRBV6-5 | CASSYSTGADTQYF
TRBJ2-7 | TRBV5-5 | CASSFFGGSYEQYF
TRBJ2-7 | TRBV12-3/TRBV12-4 | CASSLGRHSPSRQYF
TRBJ1-3 | TRBV7-9 | CASNVGDRNTIYF
TRBJ2-7 | TRBV20-1 | CSARSQRSYEQYF
TRBJ2-1 | TRBV29-1 | CSGNSLSYNEQFF
TRBJ2-3 | TRBV10-3 | CAAAGGREKQYF
TRBJ2-3 | TRBV12-3/TRBV12-4 | CASSRQGSTDTQYF
TRBJ1-1 | TRBV6-2/TRBV6-3 | CASNPLSGAGEAFF
TRBJ2-5 | TRBV4-1 | CASSQLGVGQETQYF
TRBJ2-5 | TRBV4-3 | CASSQAWTSRQETQYF
TRBJ2-2 | TRBV18 | CASSPEDRPTGELFF
TRBJ2-3 | TRBV6-1 | CASSEVGERQYF
TRBJ2-1 | TRBV19 | CASSLSSGGPNNEQFF
TRBJ1-5 | TRBV24-1 | CATSDLETGDSRSNQPQHF